This is a list of T cell receptor beta chains from one sample in a study of blood T cells in healthy people across ages. Via MiXCR, TCRdb re-called the 5' RACE reads, giving one row per CDR3 protein. The table shows about 720,000 distinct CDR3 sequences, with about 20% occurring only once. The sequenced sample was blood. All receptors come from a man aged 70 or older in good health. Both conserved end residues are part of each CDR3. D genes are given only for firm matches. Only part of the rows carry a size: once, few, many, or a class if the clone is expanded.

clone size	V gene	J gene	D gene	CDR3 protein	CDR3 DNA
NA	TRBV11-2	TRBJ2-1	TRBD2	CASSLVRAGLGNEQFF	TGTGCCAGCAGCTTAGTGAGAGCGGGACTAGGCAATGAGCAGTTCTTC
few	TRBV20-1	TRBJ1-4	NA	CSARGETGSTNEKLFF	TGCAGTGCTAGAGGTGAAACAGGGTCAACTAATGAAAAACTGTTTTTT
few	TRBV15	TRBJ2-4	NA	CATSRAGVAKNIQYF	TGTGCCACCAGCAGAGCTGGGGTAGCCAAAAACATTCAGTACTTC
NA	TRBV4-1	TRBJ2-2	TRBD2	CASSQEGRGRIGELFF	TGCGCCAGCAGCCAAGAGGGGAGGGGACGGATCGGGGAGCTGTTTTTT
few	TRBV5-1	TRBJ2-5	TRBD2	CASSISGTREETQYF	TGCGCCAGCAGCATATCCGGGACTAGAGAAGAGACCCAGTACTTC
NA	TRBV29-1	TRBJ2-2	NA	CSVERTSGELFF	TGCAGCGTTGAGAGGACGTCCGGGGAGCTGTTTTTT
once	TRBV5-5	TRBJ1-4	NA	CASSLRLFF	TGTGCCAGCAGCTTAAGGCTGTTTTTT
NA	TRBV7-3	TRBJ2-3	NA	CASSSGRTLDTQYF	TGTGCCAGCAGCTCAGGGCGGACGCTAGATACGCAGTATTTT
few	TRBV20-1	TRBJ2-3	NA	CSARDIKDGSTDTQYF	TGCAGTGCTAGAGATATTAAGGACGGCAGCACAGATACGCAGTATTTT
many	TRBV12-3/TRBV12-4	TRBJ2-7	TRBD1	CASRAQGAQTYEQYF	TGTGCCAGCAGGGCCCAGGGGGCTCAAACCTACGAGCAGTACTTC
few	TRBV7-2	TRBJ2-3	NA	CASSLDWGADTQYF	TGTGCCAGCAGCTTAGATTGGGGCGCAGATACGCAGTATTTT
NA	TRBV7-7	TRBJ2-2	NA	CASSLGSGTNIGELFF	TGTGCCAGCAGCTTAGGGTCCGGGACAAACATCGGGGAGCTGTTTTTT
NA	TRBV12-3/TRBV12-4	TRBJ2-1	NA	CASSKTDHEQFF	TGTGCCAGCAGTAAAACAGATCATGAGCAGTTCTTC
few	TRBV20-1	TRBJ1-3	NA	CSANGRDGNTIYF	TGCAGTGCTAACGGTCGGGATGGAAACACCATATATTTT
NA	TRBV5-1	TRBJ1-1	NA	CASSPSRELNTEAFF	TGCGCCAGCAGCCCTAGCAGGGAACTTAACACTGAAGCTTTCTTT